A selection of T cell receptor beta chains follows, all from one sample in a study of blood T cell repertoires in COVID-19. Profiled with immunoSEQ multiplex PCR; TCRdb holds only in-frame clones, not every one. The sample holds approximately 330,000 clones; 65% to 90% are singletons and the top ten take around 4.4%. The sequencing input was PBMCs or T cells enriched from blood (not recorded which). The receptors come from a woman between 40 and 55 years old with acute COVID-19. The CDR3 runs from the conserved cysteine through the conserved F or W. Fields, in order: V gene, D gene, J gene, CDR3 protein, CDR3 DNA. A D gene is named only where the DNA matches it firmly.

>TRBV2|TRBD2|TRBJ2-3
CASRGLAGGTDTQYF
TGTGCCAGCAGGGGACTAGCGGGAGGGACAGATACGCAGTATTTT
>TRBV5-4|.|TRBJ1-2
CASSLRGGDYGYTF
TGTGCCAGCAGCTTGAGGGGAGGGGACTATGGCTACACCTTC
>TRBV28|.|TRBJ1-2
CASSGDTRRLGYGYTF
TGTGCCAGCAGTGGGGACACGCGACGTTTGGGGTATGGCTACACCTTC
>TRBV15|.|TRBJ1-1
CATSRVGRGAAFF
TGTGCCACCAGCAGAGTAGGTCGGGGAGCGGCTTTCTTT
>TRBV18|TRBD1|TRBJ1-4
CASSRDRNEKLFF
TGTGCCAGCTCCCGGGACAGGAATGAAAAACTGTTTTTT
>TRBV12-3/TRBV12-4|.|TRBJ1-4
CASNLGGGKLFF
TGTGCCAGCAACCTAGGGGGGGGAAAACTGTTTTTT
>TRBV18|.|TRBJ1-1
CASSPLLFSRGTEAFF
TGTGCCAGCTCACCACTTCTTTTTTCAAGGGGCACTGAAGCTTTCTTT
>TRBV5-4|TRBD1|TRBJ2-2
CASSSNRGRWTGELFF
TGTGCCAGCAGCTCTAACAGGGGGCGCTGGACCGGGGAGCTGTTTTTT
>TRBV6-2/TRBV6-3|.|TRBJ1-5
CASSFEGVTPQHF
TGTGCCAGCAGTTTTGAGGGTGTAACGCCCCAGCATTTT
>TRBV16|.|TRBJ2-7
CASSQSPGPYEQYF
TGTGCCAGCAGCCAAAGCCCAGGGCCCTACGAGCAGTACTTC
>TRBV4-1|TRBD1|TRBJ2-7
CASSQMGDSSYEQYF
TGCGCCAGCAGCCAAATGGGGGACAGTTCCTACGAGCAGTACTTC